This TCR beta chain was profiled in a study of cytomegalovirus exposure and HLA in healthy donors. The germline CDR1 and CDR2 sequences are MGHDK and SYGVNS. Trimming at V came to 7 bases and at J to 6 bases, leaving 4 bases not matched to a gene. The CDR3 is made up of 14 amino acids. A multiplex PCR was run with 60 Vbeta primers and 13 Jbeta primers. The data were produced by immunoSEQ multiplex PCR, yet TCRdb's version contains in-frame clones alone and is incomplete. The table shows 210,000 or so clones, with roughly 81% occurring only once. Sequenced: PBMCs. The receptor comes from a woman aged 25 to 45 in good health and CMV-seropositive. The chain combines TRBV25-1 with TRBJ2-2, with 11 bases aligning to TRBD2. The CDR3 DNA reads TGTGCCAGCACGACTAGCGGGACGGCCGGGGAGCTGTTTTTT. It translates to CASTTSGTAGELFF.